These T cell receptor beta chains were read from a single sample in a study of blood T cell repertoires in COVID-19. The method was immunoSEQ multiplex PCR; TCRdb's version includes in-frame clones alone and lacks a portion of them. Of 110,000 or so clones in the sample, 81% are singletons; the top ten hold 1.5% to 1.8%. The sample consisted of peripheral blood. The receptors derive from a man in his fifties or sixties with acute or convalescent COVID-19. CDR3s include the opening cysteine and the closing phenylalanine or tryptophan. Each record gives: clone size, V gene, D gene, J gene, CDR3 DNA, CDR3 protein. A D gene is named only where the DNA matches it firmly. A row's size may be missing; if present it is once, few, many or a size class.

>NA|TRBV5-1|TRBD1|TRBJ2-7
TGCGCCAGCAGCTTGTTACCACAGGGGTCCGCCGCCGAGCAGTACTTC
CASSLLPQGSAAEQYF
>NA|TRBV5-8|NA|TRBJ1-3
TGTGCCAGCAGCTTGCTGTATAATGGAAACACCATATATTTT
CASSLLYNGNTIYF
>NA|TRBV5-1|TRBD2|TRBJ2-3
TGCGCCAGCAGCCCGTGGGGGGGTAGCACAGATACGCAGTATTTT
CASSPWGGSTDTQYF
>once|TRBV5-1|NA|TRBJ2-7
TGCGCCAGCAGCTACTGGTTCTCCTACGAGCAGTACTTC
CASSYWFSYEQYF
>NA|TRBV9|TRBD2|TRBJ2-3
TGTGCCAGCAGCGTAGGCGGCGGGGGGGCAGATACGCAGTATTTT
CASSVGGGGADTQYF
>NA|TRBV30|TRBD2|TRBJ2-3
TGTGCCTGGAGTGTAGAGCCGGGGGGGCGAAATACGCAGTATTTT
CAWSVEPGGRNTQYF
>NA|TRBV9|TRBD2|TRBJ2-3
TGTGCCAGCAGCGTAGCTACGGGCGGGGGGGCGGCAGATACGCAGTATTTT
CASSVATGGGAADTQYF
>NA|TRBV3-1/TRBV3-2|NA|TRBJ2-1
TGTGCCAGCAGCCAAGAAAGCTCGGTGGTGTTCTTC
CASSQESSVVFF
>NA|TRBV2|NA|TRBJ2-4
TGTGCCAGCAGTGAACTATGGCGGGGTCGGGCCAAAAACATTCAGTACTTC
CASSELWRGRAKNIQYF
>NA|TRBV24-1|TRBD1|TRBJ2-4
TGTGCCACCAGTGATACCCGGGACAGGGTTTCAAACATTCAGTACTTC
CATSDTRDRVSNIQYF
>NA|TRBV9|NA|TRBJ1-2
TGTGCCAGCAGCGTAGGTCCCCTCGGGGGGGGAGGCTACACCTTC
CASSVGPLGGGGYTF
>NA|TRBV25-1|TRBD1|TRBJ1-1
TGTGCCAGCAGTGGGGGGGACAGGACGAACACTGAAGCTTTCTTT
CASSGGDRTNTEAFF
>NA|TRBV6-4|TRBD2|TRBJ2-1
TGTGCCAGCAGTGAGTCCCCAGCGGGGGGCTATTACAATGAGCAGTTCTTC
CASSESPAGGYYNEQFF
>NA|TRBV7-2|TRBD1|TRBJ2-7
TGTGCCAGCAGCCTCTATACACAGGGGGCCTACGAGCAGTACTTC
CASSLYTQGAYEQYF
>NA|TRBV4-1|NA|TRBJ2-1
TGCGCCAGCAGCCAAGATAGAACCTCGCCCTTATACAATGAGCAGTTCTTC
CASSQDRTSPLYNEQFF
>few|TRBV28|TRBD2|TRBJ2-3
TGTGCCAGCAGGGGCAGTACTAGCGGGGTCTCAGATACGCAGTATTTT
CASRGSTSGVSDTQYF
>NA|TRBV5-1|NA|TRBJ1-2
TGCGCCAGCAGCGTGCGTCCAGGGGAAATAAGCTATGGCTACACCTTC
CASSVRPGEISYGYTF
>NA|TRBV28|NA|TRBJ1-5
TGTGCCAGCAGTGCTACAGGGTCAAGGTTTCAGCCCCAGCATTTT
CASSATGSRFQPQHF
>NA|TRBV6-5|TRBD1|TRBJ1-2
TGTGCCAGCAGTCAAACAGGGGTCGGGGTTAATGGCTACACCTTC
CASSQTGVGVNGYTF
>NA|TRBV28|NA|TRBJ2-3
TGTGCCAGCAGTCGGGGGGCCACAGATACGCAGTATTTT
CASSRGATDTQYF
>NA|TRBV6-1|NA|TRBJ1-1
TGTGCCAGCAGTGACCTCTCCACGGGCACTGAAGCTTTCTTT
CASSDLSTGTEAFF
>NA|TRBV19|NA|TRBJ2-1
TGTGCCAGTAGTATAGGCAACAGCAATGAGCAGTTCTTC
CASSIGNSNEQFF
>NA|TRBV9|TRBD1|TRBJ1-2
TGTGCCAGCAGCGTAGGAACAGGGGGTTACAGGGGACGCGGCTACACCTTC
CASSVGTGGYRGRGYTF
>NA|TRBV12-5|NA|TRBJ2-3
TGTGCTAGTGGTTTGGTCCGGGGGACTGTCGGCACAGATACGCAGTATTTT
CASGLVRGTVGTDTQYF